The 13 T cell receptor beta chains below come from one sample, sequenced in a study of T cells after posttransplantation cyclophosphamide. TCRdb keeps only in-frame clones here, not all; method: immunoSEQ multiplex PCR. The repertoire has about 38,000 clones, none seen only once; the ten largest take more than 2%. The sequencing sample was made of PBMCs. The receptors here all came from a man aged 50-60 years in good health, CMV-negative, and a related stem cell transplant donor.

This clone has ten or more counts. The chain is built from TRBV7-9 and TRBJ2-5; D is ambiguous. This CDR3 comprises 11 residues. CDR1 and CDR2 (germline): SEHNR, FQNEAQ (reference sequence). V was clipped by 4 bases and J by 3 bases, with 3 bases between them. The CDR3 spells CASSSEETQYF. The CDR3 coding sequence is TGTGCCAGCAGCTCGGAAGAGACCCAGTACTTC.

This clone was found many times. This sequence joins TRBV19 and TRBJ1-4; TRBD1 might be the D (6 bases). V was cut by 4 bases and J by 0 bases, with 15 bases left in between. CDR3 size: 17 residues. In germline, CDR1 is LNHDA, CDR2 SQIVND (reference sequence). The CDR3 DNA reads as TGTGCCAGTAGTAACAGGGTCCCAGTTGCAACTAATGAAAAACTGTTTTTT. Translated, it gives CASSNRVPVATNEKLFF.

This clone has a handful of counts. The chain carries TRBV7-3 and TRBJ2-5; 7 nucleotides line up with TRBD2. Gene TRBJ2-7 matches the end of the DNA better, so the J call may be wrong. Germline values: CDR1 SGHTA, CDR2 FQGTGA. This CDR3 is built from 15 residues. The CDR3 DNA sequence: TGTGCCAGCAGCTTAGGCGGGGGTGACTCCTACGAGCAGTACTTC. Its protein product is CASSLGGGDSYEQYF.

Points on this clone: Being one base from a much bigger clone, this may be a read error. This specimen includes other DNA sequences encoding the same CDR3. The V call is TRBV10-3, the J call TRBJ1-2; D may be TRBD1 (6 bases). Germline values: CDR1 ENHRY, CDR2 SYGVKD. CDR3 size: 12 residues. The CDR3: CAISQQGHGYTF. The CDR3, as DNA: TGCGCCATCAGTCAACAGGGCCATGGCTACACCTTC.

Remarks on this clone: The same CDR3 also results from other DNA sequences found in this sample. The chain combines TRBV15 with TRBJ2-7; TRBD1 aligns across 10 bases. Germline V gene sequence: CDR1 LNHNV, CDR2 YYDKDF (reference sequence). The CDR3 has 14 amino acids. The ends lost 4 bases at V and 4 bases at J; junction bases unmatched: 4. The CDR3 sequence is CATSTRQGAYEQYF. In DNA, the CDR3 is TGTGCCACCAGCACTCGACAGGGGGCTTACGAGCAGTACTTC.

This clone was counted ten times or more. This chain connects TRBV7-9 to TRBJ2-1, with TRBD1 matching over 7 bases. CDR1 SEHNR and CDR2 FQNEAQ come from the germline V gene (reference sequence). This CDR3 has 16 residues. J gave up 3 bases and V 5 bases, and 10 bases lay outside the gene matches. In nucleotides, the CDR3 is TGTGCCAGCAGCGAAAACAGGGGTTTAATCTACAATGAGCAGTTCTTC. It is translated as CASSENRGLIYNEQFF.

This clone was found many times. The V gene is TRBV29-1, the J gene TRBJ2-5; 7 positions match TRBD1. Germline loops: CDR1 SQVTM, CDR2 ANQGSEA. The CDR3 loop spans 15 amino acids. The junction had 8 bases not matched to a gene; V was cut back by 3 bases and J by 1 base. The CDR3 DNA follows: TGCAGCGTTGATGCCGAGGGGGCTACCCAAGAGACCCAGTACTTC. Encoded protein: CSVDAEGATQETQYF.

A few counts support this clone. A read error may explain this, as a much larger clone is one base away. In the same sample, other DNA sequences code for this CDR3. V and J are TRBV7-9 and TRBJ2-7, with a weak D call TRBD1 (6 bases). The CDR3 has 14 amino acids. Germline CDR1 SEHNR, CDR2 FQNEAQ (reference sequence). V gave up 5 bases and J gave up 5 bases, with 16 bases separating them. In nucleotides, the CDR3 is TGTGCCAGCAGCCAGCAGGGGACGGTTGACGAGCAGTACTTC. Translated, it gives CASSQQGTVDEQYF. The full variable domain, completed using reference TRBV7-9 and TRBJ2-7, is DTGVSQNPRHKITKRGQNVTFRCDPISEHNRLYWYRQTLGQGPEFLTYFQNEAQLEKSRLLSDRFSAERPKGSFSTLEIQRTEQGDSAMYLCASSQQGTVDEQYFGPGTRLTVT.

In its sample, this clone was seen many times. The chain is built from TRBV7-2 and TRBJ1-3; 7 bases agree with TRBD1. Germline values: CDR1 SGHTA, CDR2 FQGNSA. This CDR3 has 16 amino acids. The ends lost 6 bases at V and 0 bases at J; junction bases unmatched: 8. The CDR3 protein is CASSVQGIRSGNTIYF. In DNA form, the CDR3 reads TGTGCCAGCAGTGTACAGGGGATACGCTCTGGAAACACCATATATTTT.

This clone was recorded many times. V is TRBV19 and J is TRBJ1-2, with unresolved D. The CDR3 contains 14 residues. Looked up from germline, CDR1 is LNHDA and CDR2 is SQIVND (reference sequence). V dropped 8 bases and J dropped 2 bases, with 15 bases sitting between them. The CDR3 loop is CASAPLVINYGYTF. For the CDR3, the DNA is TGTGCCAGTGCCCCACTGGTGATAAACTATGGCTACACCTTC.

In its sample, this clone was seen a few times. The chain combines TRBV6-6 with TRBJ1-3; the match to TRBD1 covers 7 bases. The CDR3 runs to 15 residues. Trimming cost V 4 bases and J 7 bases; bases outside gene matches: 10. In germline, CDR1 is MNHNY, CDR2 SVGAGI (reference sequence). CDR3 amino acids: CASSSTDRARNTIYF. The CDR3 DNA follows: TGTGCCAGCAGTTCCACAGACAGGGCCCGGAACACCATATATTTT.

This clone has just a few counts. The chain couples TRBV9 to TRBJ1-6; D gene unclear. The CDR3 runs 15 residues. V dropped 4 bases and J dropped 8 bases, with 16 bases sitting between them. Germline loops: CDR1 SGDLS, CDR2 YYNGEE. The CDR3 loop reads CASSPKAAIDSPLHF. The CDR3 region has the DNA TGTGCCAGCAGCCCCAAGGCAGCGATCGATTCACCCCTCCACTTT.

This clone turned up a few times. The rearrangement uses TRBV29-1 and TRBJ2-2, with D perhaps matching TRBD2 (7 bases). The V end was cut by 5 bases, the J end by 9 bases, with 22 bases between. Germline V lookup: CDR1 SQVTM, CDR2 ANQGSEA. The CDR3 spans 15 residues. In nucleotides, the CDR3 is TGCAGCGTTTACGGCACCGGGACGGGGGGCCGGGAGCTGTTTTTT. Amino acid sequence: CSVYGTGTGGRELFF.